Below are 4 T cell receptor beta chains sequenced from a single sample in a study of blood T cells in healthy people across ages. Sample-barcoded 5' priming and a J-beta primer mix drove a second PCR of 7 to 11 cycles. MiXCR, run by TCRdb on the 5' RACE reads, gives a single entry per CDR3 protein. The table has some 1.5 million distinct CDR3 sequences, approximately 39% seen once; the top ten hold about 4%. Sequencing was carried out using blood. These receptors originate from a woman under 30 in good health.

The gene calls are TRBV4-3 and TRBJ1-1, with 8 bases matching TRBD1. CDR1 and CDR2 from the germline V gene are LGHNA and YSLEER. Germline trimming cut 1 base from V and 6 bases from J; bases unmatched to any gene: 4. The length of the CDR3 is 14 residues. The CDR3 loop reads CASSQVTGGPEAFF. Here the CDR3 DNA reads TGCGCCAGCAGCCAAGTAACAGGGGGGCCTGAAGCTTTCTTT.

The V call is TRBV15, the J call TRBJ2-7, with TRBD1 matching 10 bases. Germline V gives CDR1 LNHNV, CDR2 YYDKDF (reference sequence). The CDR3 has 16 residues. With V trimmed by 0 bases and J by 5 bases, 7 bases remained unmatched. CDR3 region: CATSRDSGTGVHEQYF. The CDR3 region has the DNA TGTGCCACCAGCAGAGATTCAGGGACAGGGGTCCACGAGCAGTACTTC.

V and J are TRBV7-9 and TRBJ2-5, with D possibly being TRBD1 or TRBD2 (6 bases each). CDR3 size: 14 residues. Germline loops: CDR1 SEHNR, CDR2 FQNEAQ (reference sequence). V was pared by 5 bases and J by 1 base, with 11 bases between. The CDR3 coding sequence is TGTGCCAGCAGCCGTGGAGGGGGCCAAGAGACCCAGTACTTC. Translation gives CASSRGGGQETQYF.

V and J are TRBV27 and TRBJ1-4, with D tentatively TRBD1 (5 bases). V was clipped by 2 bases and J by 4 bases, with 20 bases between them. Germline CDR1 reads MNHEY; CDR2 reads SMNVEV (reference sequence). The CDR3 length is 18 residues. CDR3 in DNA: TGTGCCAGCAGTTTAAGAGGCAGGGTCGGCCTGGATAATGAAAAACTGTTTTTT. Protein: CASSLRGRVGLDNEKLFF.